The clone carrying this T cell receptor (beta chain) was seen a few times. The antigen remains undetermined. Tagging with unique molecular identifiers was applied to individual cDNA molecules. From the 5' RACE reads, TCRdb called clonotypes with MiXCR, one entry per CDR3 protein. The data contain fewer than 55,000 distinct CDR3 sequences, roughly 7% of them singletons. J lost 10 bases, V lost 2 bases, and 9 bases had no gene match. From germline, CDR1 is LGHNA and CDR2 YSLEER. The CDR3 is 14 residues long. This entry is derived from a study of early T cells in non-severe SARS-CoV-2 infection. Study in general: With bulk RNA from unsorted whole blood as input, sequencing yielded unpaired chains.

Whole-study results and caveats: There was a bias toward anti-spike CD8 responses in VDJdb matching, which missed private and CD4 specificities.

The V call is TRBV4-3, the J call TRBJ1-1, with 8 bases that match TRBD1. Sequencing used whole blood. The receptor was isolated from an adult who was a healthcare worker with PCR-confirmed SARS-CoV-2 infection or an uninfected control (not recorded which). Written as DNA, the CDR3 is TGCGCCAGCAGCCAATTAACAGGACAGGGCGCAGCTTTCTTT. Its protein product is CASSQLTGQGAAFF.